This TCR beta chain was captured in a study of T cell repertoires in cytomegalovirus infection. Study-level findings and limits: HLA-C-restricted CMV-specific TCR beta clonotypes prevailed in the ex vivo response.

MiXCR, applied by TCRdb to the reads, yields one record per CDR3 protein. The sample has about 350,000 distinct CDR3 sequences, about 35% seen once. As to this clonotype: Its specificity is unknown.

The length of the CDR3 is 14 residues. From germline, CDR1 is SGHTA and CDR2 FQGNSA. Germline trimming cut 5 bases from V and 9 bases from J; bases unmatched to any gene: 9. The chain employs TRBV7-2 and TRBJ2-1, with 8 bases identical to TRBD2. The source is a human donor in good health (CMV status not recorded). Some clones in this sample may be carry-over from other donors' samples. Sequences were derived from cultured PBMCs, sampled from culture after CMV antigen stimulation. In DNA, the CDR3 is TGTGCCAGCAGCCCGTCCCGGGGGGGCGGTGAGCAGTTCTTC. This codes for CASSPSRGGGEQFF. Filled out from reference TRBV7-2 and TRBJ2-1, the complete variable domain reads GAGVSQSPSNKVTEKGKDVELRCDPISGHTALYWYRQSLGQGLEFLIYFQGNSAPDKSGLPSDRFSAERTGGSVSTLTIQRTQQEDSAVYLCASSPSRGGGEQFFGPGTRLTVL.